This T cell receptor beta chain was found in a study of T cells in Graves' hyperthyroidism and ophthalmopathy. The CDR3 has 18 residues. V gave up 4 bases and J gave up 1 base, with 20 bases separating them. Per germline, CDR1 LGHNA and CDR2 YSLEER. Researchers took RNA transcripts and amplified the TCR beta CDR3 regions from them. The HTBI primer set was used in a first-round RT-PCR of the TCR CDR3. TCRdb called the multiplex PCR reads again in MiXCR, with one record for every CDR3 protein. The repertoire holds around 700,000 distinct CDR3 sequences, with approximately 19% as singletons. The genes are TRBV4-3 and TRBJ1-5, with a tentative D call TRBD1 (6 bases). Sequencing was carried out using blood. The receptor comes from a woman aged 45-60 years with Graves' hyperthyroidism that later progressed to Graves' ophthalmopathy. The DNA of the CDR3 is TGCGCCAGCAGCCCCGACCGCACAGGGACTCGAAGCAATCAGCCCCAGCATTTT. This translates into CASSPDRTGTRSNQPQHF.